These 4 T cell receptor beta chains came from one sample sequenced in a study of shared clonotypes between healthy human individuals. Clones were read by immunoSEQ multiplex PCR, and TCRdb kept only the in-frame ones, dropping some. The sample lists millions of clones, approximately 94% occurring once. CD8 cells classed as naive were CD45RO-negative and positively selected for CCR7, excluding terminally differentiated effector memory CD45RA+ cells. What was sequenced was naive CD8+ T cells sorted from blood. These receptors came from a man between 18 and 35 years old in good health.

Points on this clone: Other DNA sequences from this sample encode an identical CDR3 as well. V usage is TRBV28 and J usage is TRBJ1-1; a possible D gene is TRBD1 (6 bases). Trimming took 3 bases from V and 5 from J, leaving 13 bases between them. This CDR3 has 14 amino acids. Per the germline V gene, CDR1 is MDHEN and CDR2 is SYDVKM. Here the CDR3 reads CASSFRGAGTEAFF. The CDR3 bases are TGTGCCAGCAGTTTCAGGGGCGCGGGGACTGAAGCTTTCTTT.

As DNA, the CDR3 is TGTGCCAGCAGCTTGGAAGGGTATGGCTACACCTTC. Encoded protein: CASSLEGYGYTF. The J gene is TRBJ1-2, the V gene TRBV5-8; D unclear. Germline loops: CDR1 SGHTS, CDR2 YDEGEE. The CDR3 contains 12 residues. V lost 0 bases, J lost 5 bases, and 5 bases lay in between.

This chain uses TRBV28 with TRBJ2-7; D may match TRBD1 or TRBD2 (5 bases each). The ends were cut back, 4 bases at V and 12 bases at J, with 31 bases in the middle. The germline gives CDR1 MDHEN, CDR2 SYDVKM. The CDR3 is 17 amino acids. The CDR3 region is CASSSVGDEELTNKWYF. The CDR3 nucleotides are TGTGCCAGCAGTTCAGTGGGGGATGAGGAACTTACGAACAAGTGGTACTTC.

V usage is TRBV5-8 and J usage is TRBJ2-5, with TRBD1 matching 8 bases. The CDR3 is 16 amino acids. The germline CDR1 and CDR2 sequences are SGHTS and YDEGEE. V lost 5 bases to trimming and J lost 5 bases; unmatched junction nucleotides: 14. CDR3 DNA sequence: TGTGCCAGCAGAGGGCCGGGACAGGTTGATGAGGAGACCCAGTACTTC. Encoded protein: CASRGPGQVDEETQYF. The full variable domain, completed using reference TRBV5-8 and TRBJ2-5, is EAGVTQSPTHLIKTRGQQATLRCSPISGHTSVYWYQQALGLGLQFLLWYDEGEERNRGNFPPRFSGRQFPNYSSELNVNALELEDSALYLCASRGPGQVDEETQYFGPGTRLLVL.